The 2 T cell receptor beta chains reported below all come from one sample, sequenced in a study of cytomegalovirus exposure and HLA in healthy donors. Method: immunoSEQ multiplex PCR; TCRdb's copy keeps in-frame clones and lacks some. This sample has roughly 190,000 clones, with roughly 86% found just once. Sequenced sample: PBMCs. The source is a woman aged 18-35 years in good health and CMV-seronegative.

The chain links TRBV2 to TRBJ1-1, with TRBD1 identical over 9 bases. From germline, CDR1 is SNHLY and CDR2 FYNNEI. V lost 6 bases to trimming and J lost 2 bases; unmatched junction nucleotides: 4. The CDR3 is made up of 14 amino acids. CDR3 in DNA: TGTGCCAGCAGAAGGACAGGGGTAAACACTGAAGCTTTCTTT. It translates to CASRRTGVNTEAFF.

The rearrangement links TRBV25-1 to TRBJ2-2, with 10 bases lining up with TRBD1. The CDR3 is made up of 16 amino acids. Losses at the gene ends were 4 bases for V and 4 bases for J; bases not matched to a gene: 6. The germline V gene has CDR1 MGHDK and CDR2 SYGVNS. In nucleotides, the CDR3 is TGTGCCAGCAGTGTCAGACAGGGGGCGCGCACCGGGGAGCTGTTTTTT. It encodes CASSVRQGARTGELFF.